The T cell receptor beta chain described here comes from a study of post-analysis software for immune sequencing data. Across the whole study: Recorded disease courses covered relapsing-remitting, secondary progressive and progressive-relapsing multiple sclerosis. Some patients had no subtype annotation. Whole-study results and caveats: A significant reduction in normalized Chao1 diversity was observed in multiple sclerosis patients versus controls. Under F measure analysis, samples from one preparation batch co-clustered strongly. Comparison of patients with controls showed 4 to 6 TRBV segments more frequent in patients, TRBV5-6, TRBV5-1 and TRBV20-1 among them.

Germline CDR1 is LNHNV and CDR2 is YYDKDF (reference sequence). This CDR3 region has 21 residues. Each TCR beta cDNA library carried unique molecular identifiers. Between roughly 1 and 10 million T cells gave rise to 500,000 to 600,000 cDNA molecules. TCRdb re-called the PCR reads with MiXCR, one entry per CDR3 protein. The table lists about 570,000 distinct CDR3 sequences, around a third of them singletons. Concerning this clonotype: What it binds is not known. One junction end does not reproduce the germline sequence, and a read error may be involved.

The chain joins TRBV15 to TRBJ2-4; 13 bases agree with TRBD2. The clonotype comes from a girl aged 2-17 years with multiple sclerosis. Sequenced material: blood. The CDR3 loop is CATGRDLTSGGPLLAKNIQYF. In DNA form, the CDR3 reads TGTGCCACCGGCAGAGATTTGACTAGCGGGGGGCCACTCCTAGCCAAAAACATTCAGTACTTC.